Each of the 5 T cell receptor beta chains below was sequenced from the same sample in a study of blood T cell repertoires in COVID-19. Repertoires were generated with immunoSEQ multiplex PCR, while TCRdb's copy carries only in-frame clones and drops some. The sample has about 220,000 clones; around 81% are singletons. The sample taken for sequencing was peripheral blood. The receptors originated from a human donor in a cohort sampled during active COVID-19.

This sequence joins TRBV5-6 and TRBJ2-7; D might be TRBD2 (5 bases). The CDR3 runs to 15 residues. Between the trimmed V and J ends, which lost 0 bases and 3 bases, there was a span of 13 bases. Germline V gene data show CDR1 as SGHDT and CDR2 as YYEEEE. CDR3 region: CASSLEERNYYEQYF. CDR3 coding DNA: TGTGCCAGCAGCTTGGAAGAGCGGAATTACTACGAGCAGTACTTC.

V usage is TRBV30 and J usage is TRBJ1-1; a possible D gene is TRBD1 (6 bases). The CDR3 has 14 amino acids. Germline V gives CDR1 GTSNPN, CDR2 SVGIG (reference sequence). With 2 bases removed from V and 1 base from J, the gap between germline ends came to 11 bases. The CDR3 is CAWSPGQWNTEAFF. The CDR3 DNA is TGTGCCTGGAGTCCGGGACAATGGAACACTGAAGCTTTCTTT.

The gene calls are TRBV2 and TRBJ2-7, with 7 bases identical to TRBD1. The J segment lost 2 bases and the V segment lost 5 bases, leaving 6 bases of the junction unmatched. Germline CDR1 is SNHLY and CDR2 is FYNNEI. The CDR3 sequence is 14 residues long. CDR3 coding DNA: TGTGCCAGCAGTAAGGGACAGATGACCTACGAGCAGTACTTC. Amino acids: CASSKGQMTYEQYF.

The rearrangement links TRBV5-1 to TRBJ1-3, with TRBD1 identical over 8 bases. CDR1 is SGHRS, CDR2 YFSETQ, per germline. V was pared by 4 bases and J by 3 bases, with 9 bases of the junction left unmatched. The CDR3 runs to 16 residues. The CDR3 reads CASSLGQGGVGNTIYF. The CDR3, as DNA: TGCGCCAGCAGCCTAGGACAGGGTGGAGTTGGAAACACCATATATTTT. Using reference TRBV5-1 and TRBJ1-3 for the parts outside the CDR3, the full variable domain is KAGVTQTPRYLIKTRGQQVTLSCSPISGHRSVSWYQQTPGQGLQFLFEYFSETQRNKGNFPGRFSGRQFSNSRSEMNVSTLELGDSALYLCASSLGQGGVGNTIYFGEGSWLTVV.

The rearrangement joins TRBV7-9 to TRBJ1-4; TRBD1 agrees at 7 bases. Germline V gene lookup returns CDR1 SEHNR and CDR2 FQNEAQ (reference sequence). The CDR3 is 13 amino acids. Germline trimming cut 6 bases from V and 9 bases from J; bases unmatched to any gene: 7. This CDR3 is CASREGTVQKLFF. Written as DNA, the CDR3 is TGTGCCAGCAGAGAGGGGACAGTTCAAAAACTGTTTTTT.